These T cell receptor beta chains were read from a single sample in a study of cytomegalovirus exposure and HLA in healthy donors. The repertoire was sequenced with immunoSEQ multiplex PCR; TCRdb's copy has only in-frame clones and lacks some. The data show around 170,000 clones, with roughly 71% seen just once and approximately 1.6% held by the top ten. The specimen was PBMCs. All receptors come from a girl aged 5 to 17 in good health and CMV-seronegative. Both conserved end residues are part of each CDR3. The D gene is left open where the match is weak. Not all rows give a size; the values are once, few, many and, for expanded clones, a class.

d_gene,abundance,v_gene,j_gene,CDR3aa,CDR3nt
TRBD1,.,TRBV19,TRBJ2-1,CASSKGSGQGLRLQFF,TGTGCCAGTAGCAAGGGATCGGGACAGGGCTTACGCTTGCAGTTCTTC
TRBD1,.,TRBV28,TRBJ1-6,CASKLPGQKDSPLHF,TGTGCCAGCAAACTACCGGGACAGAAGGATTCACCCCTCCACTTT
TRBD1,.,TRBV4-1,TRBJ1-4,CASRQTGGTNEKLFF,TGCGCCAGCAGGCAGACAGGGGGGACTAATGAAAAACTGTTTTTT
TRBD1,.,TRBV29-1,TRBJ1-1,CSVGGQGNTEAFF,TGCAGCGTGGGGGGACAGGGGAACACTGAAGCTTTCTTT
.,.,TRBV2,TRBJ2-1,CASVRLVRSPYNEQFF,TGTGCCAGCGTCCGACTAGTTCGGTCCCCCTACAATGAGCAGTTCTTC
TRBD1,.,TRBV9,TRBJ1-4,CASSVGTGDVEKLFF,TGTGCCAGCAGCGTAGGAACAGGGGATGTTGAAAAACTGTTTTTT
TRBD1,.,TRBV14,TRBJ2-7,CASSQDRAQQYF,TGTGCCAGCAGCCAGGACAGGGCCCAGCAGTACTTC
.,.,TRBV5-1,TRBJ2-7,CASSPDFDYEQYF,TGCGCCAGCAGCCCGGACTTCGACTACGAGCAGTACTTC
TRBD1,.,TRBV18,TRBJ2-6,CASSPTGGTGANVLTF,TGTGCCAGCTCACCGACAGGGGGCACTGGGGCCAACGTCCTGACTTTC
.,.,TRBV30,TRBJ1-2,CARSVRGRGYGYTF,TGTGCCCGGAGTGTACGGGGCAGGGGCTATGGCTACACCTTC
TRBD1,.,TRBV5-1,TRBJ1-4,CASSGGGTGGATNEKLFF,TGCGCCAGCAGCGGAGGAGGGACAGGGGGTGCGACTAATGAAAAACTGTTTTTT
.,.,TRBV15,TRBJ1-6,CATSYSNSPLHF,TGTGCCACCAGCTACAGCAATTCACCCCTCCACTTT
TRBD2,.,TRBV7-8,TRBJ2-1,CASSPGGGQNEQFF,TGTGCCAGCAGCCCCGGCGGGGGGCAAAATGAGCAGTTCTTC
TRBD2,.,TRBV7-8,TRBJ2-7,CASSLTSGGASSYEQYF,TGTGCCAGCAGCTTAACTAGCGGGGGCGCTAGCTCCTACGAGCAGTACTTC
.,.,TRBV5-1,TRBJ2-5,CASSEQGLGETQYF,TGCGCCAGCAGCGAACAGGGCTTGGGAGAGACCCAGTACTTC
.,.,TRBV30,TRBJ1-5,CAGDQGRGQPQHF,TGTGCCGGGGATCAGGGGCGAGGACAGCCCCAGCATTTT
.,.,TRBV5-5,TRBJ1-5,CASSLKSGNQPQHF,TGTGCCAGCAGTTTAAAATCAGGCAATCAGCCCCAGCATTTT
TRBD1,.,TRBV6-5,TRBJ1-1,CASRIDRGEAFF,TGTGCCAGCAGAATCGACAGGGGAGAAGCTTTCTTT
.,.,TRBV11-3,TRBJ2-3,CASSLTDLGAVNTQYF,TGTGCCAGCAGCTTAACAGATTTGGGGGCCGTGAATACGCAGTATTTT
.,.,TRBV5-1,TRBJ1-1,CASSLARGGANTEAFF,TGCGCCAGCAGCTTGGCCCGGGGAGGGGCGAACACTGAAGCTTTCTTT
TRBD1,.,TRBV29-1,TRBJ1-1,CSVRDRAWTEAFF,TGCAGCGTTCGAGACAGGGCCTGGACTGAAGCTTTCTTT
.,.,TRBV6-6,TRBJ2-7,CASSYLTDSYEQYF,TGTGCCAGCAGTTACCTGACAGATTCCTACGAGCAGTACTTC
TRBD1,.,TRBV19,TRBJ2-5,CASSIIRGTGEGETQYF,TGTGCCAGTAGTATAATTAGAGGGACAGGGGAGGGGGAGACCCAGTACTTC
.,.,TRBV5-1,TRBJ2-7,CASSLDGSSYEQYF,TGCGCCAGCAGCTTGGACGGTAGCTCCTACGAGCAGTACTTC
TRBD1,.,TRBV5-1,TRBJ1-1,CASSFPGQRNTEAFF,TGCGCCAGCAGCTTCCCGGGACAGAGGAACACTGAAGCTTTCTTT
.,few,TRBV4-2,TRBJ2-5,CASSQDTHTLYF,TGTGCCAGCAGCCAAGATACGCACACCCTGTACTTC
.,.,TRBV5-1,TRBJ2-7,CASSLTEEQYF,TGCGCCAGCAGCTTGACAGAGGAGCAGTACTTC
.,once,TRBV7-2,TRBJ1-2,CASSQTKGGYTF,TGTGCCAGCAGCCAAACTAAGGGGGGCTACACCTTC
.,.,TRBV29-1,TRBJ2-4,CSVENSGVGIQYF,TGCAGCGTTGAAAATTCGGGAGTGGGCATTCAGTACTTC
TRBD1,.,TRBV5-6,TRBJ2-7,CASRITGTGYEQYF,TGTGCCAGCAGGATAACCGGGACAGGGTACGAGCAGTACTTC
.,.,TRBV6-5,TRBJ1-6,CASSLTEDESPLHF,TGTGCCAGCAGCCTGACAGAGGATGAGTCACCCCTCCACTTT
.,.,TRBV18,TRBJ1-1,CASSTVLTEAFF,TGTGCCAGCTCGACTGTTCTCACTGAAGCTTTCTTT
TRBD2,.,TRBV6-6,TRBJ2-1,CASTPDRGGAESEQFF,TGTGCCAGTACCCCCGATCGGGGGGGGGCCGAATCTGAGCAGTTCTTC
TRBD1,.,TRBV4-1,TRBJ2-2,CASSPGQGGGGELFF,TGCGCCAGCAGCCCGGGACAGGGGGGCGGAGGGGAGCTGTTTTTT
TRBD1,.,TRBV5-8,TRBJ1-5,CASSPGQLHSNQPQHF,TGTGCCAGCAGCCCGGGACAGCTCCATAGCAATCAGCCCCAGCATTTT
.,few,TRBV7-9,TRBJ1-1,CASSLVSGLTMNTEAFF,TGTGCCAGCAGCTTAGTCAGCGGCCTTACAATGAACACTGAAGCTTTCTTT
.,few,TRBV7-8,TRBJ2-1,CASSKRWAGLLRGYNEQFF,TGTGCCAGCAGCAAACGATGGGCGGGTCTACTCAGAGGGTACAATGAGCAGTTCTTC
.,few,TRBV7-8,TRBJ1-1,CASSLDWHPSFF,TGTGCCAGCAGCTTAGATTGGCACCCGTCCTTCTTT
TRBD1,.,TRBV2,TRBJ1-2,CATSQGVGYTF,TGTGCCACATCGCAGGGGGTCGGCTACACCTTC
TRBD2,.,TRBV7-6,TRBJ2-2,CASSSTSGGIGELFF,TGTGCCAGCAGCTCAACTAGCGGGGGAATCGGGGAGCTGTTTTTT
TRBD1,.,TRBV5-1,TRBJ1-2,CASSVGTGYGYTF,TGCGCCAGCAGCGTCGGGACAGGATATGGCTACACCTTC
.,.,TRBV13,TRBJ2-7,CASSLDAQTYEQYF,TGTGCCAGCAGCTTAGATGCCCAGACCTACGAGCAGTACTTC
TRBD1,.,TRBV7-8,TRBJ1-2,CASSFPTGGGANYGYTF,TGTGCCAGCAGCTTCCCGACAGGGGGGGGTGCTAACTATGGCTACACCTTC
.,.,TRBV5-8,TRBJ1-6,CASSLGRIKRQGYSPLHF,TGTGCCAGCAGCTTGGGCCGAATCAAGAGGCAGGGGTATTCACCCCTCCACTTT
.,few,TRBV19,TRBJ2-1,CASNQRGEQFF,TGTGCCAGTAACCAAAGGGGGGAGCAGTTCTTC
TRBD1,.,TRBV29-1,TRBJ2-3,CSAGQGRDTQYF,TGCAGCGCGGGACAGGGGAGAGATACGCAGTATTTT
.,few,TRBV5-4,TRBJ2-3,CASSQGARVTDTQYF,TGTGCCAGCAGCCAAGGGGCCAGGGTCACAGATACGCAGTATTTT
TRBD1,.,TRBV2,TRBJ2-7,CASIGTGGPYEQYF,TGTGCCAGCATAGGGACAGGGGGACCCTACGAGCAGTACTTC
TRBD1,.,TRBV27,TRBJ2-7,CASSPRDRVSDEQYF,TGTGCCAGCAGTCCCCGGGACAGGGTTTCTGACGAGCAGTACTTC
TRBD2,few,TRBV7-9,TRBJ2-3,CASSRTSGVLTDTQYF,TGTGCCAGCAGCCGGACTAGCGGGGTTCTCACAGATACGCAGTATTTT
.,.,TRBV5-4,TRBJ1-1,CASSGPDWNTEAFF,TGTGCCAGCAGCGGCCCCGACTGGAACACTGAAGCTTTCTTT
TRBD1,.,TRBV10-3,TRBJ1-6,CAISGTGGSPLHF,TGTGCCATCAGTGGGACAGGTGGATCACCCCTCCACTTT
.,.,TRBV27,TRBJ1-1,CASSFGPNTEAFF,TGTGCCAGCAGTTTCGGTCCGAACACTGAAGCTTTCTTT
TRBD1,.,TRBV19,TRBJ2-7,CASSMGQYTYEQYF,TGTGCCAGTAGTATGGGACAGTATACCTACGAGCAGTACTTC
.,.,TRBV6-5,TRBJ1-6,CASSYRGGAGSPLHF,TGTGCCAGCAGTTACAGGGGGGGGGCTGGTTCACCCCTCCACTTT
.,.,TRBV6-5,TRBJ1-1,CASSYSKQGGTEAFF,TGTGCCAGCAGTTACTCGAAGCAAGGGGGCACTGAAGCTTTCTTT
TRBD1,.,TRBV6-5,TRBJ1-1,CASSYGTGMGHTEAFF,TGTGCCAGCAGTTACGGGACAGGGATGGGGCACACTGAAGCTTTCTTT
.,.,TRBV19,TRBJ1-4,CASSFGDIATNEKLFF,TGTGCCAGTAGCTTCGGGGATATAGCAACTAATGAAAAACTGTTTTTT
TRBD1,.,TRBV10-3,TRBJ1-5,CAISEGQGNQPQHF,TGTGCCATCAGTGAGGGACAGGGCAATCAGCCCCAGCATTTT
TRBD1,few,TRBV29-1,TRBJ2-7,CSVEPGTGSSEQYF,TGCAGCGTTGAACCTGGGACAGGAAGTTCCGAGCAGTACTTC